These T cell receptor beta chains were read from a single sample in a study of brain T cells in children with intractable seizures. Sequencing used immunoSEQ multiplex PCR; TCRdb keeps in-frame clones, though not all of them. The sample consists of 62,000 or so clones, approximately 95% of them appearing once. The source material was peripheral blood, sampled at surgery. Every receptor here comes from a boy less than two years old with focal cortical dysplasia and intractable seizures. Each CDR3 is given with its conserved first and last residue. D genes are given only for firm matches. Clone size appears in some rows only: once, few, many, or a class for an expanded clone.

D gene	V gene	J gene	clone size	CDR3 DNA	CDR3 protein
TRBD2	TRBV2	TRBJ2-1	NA	TGTGCCAGCAGGGTGGGGCGGGGGGTCTACAATGAGCAGTTCTTC	CASRVGRGVYNEQFF
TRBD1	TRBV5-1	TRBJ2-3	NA	TGCGCCAGCAGTAAGGACAGGGGTTCTCTTGGTACGCAGTATTTT	CASSKDRGSLGTQYF
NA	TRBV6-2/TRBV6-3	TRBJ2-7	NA	TGTGCCAGCAGTTACTCGGACAGCTCCTACGAGCAGTACTTC	CASSYSDSSYEQYF
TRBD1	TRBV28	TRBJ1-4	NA	TGTGCCAGCAGTATTACAGGGGGTGGTGGTGAAAAACTGTTTTTT	CASSITGGGGEKLFF
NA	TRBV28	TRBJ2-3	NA	TGTGCCAGCAGCCCACTAGCCTCCCCGATAGATACGCAGTATTTT	CASSPLASPIDTQYF
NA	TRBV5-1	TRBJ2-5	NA	TGCGCCAGCAGCTTGGTTGCCAACCAAGAGACCCAGTACTTC	CASSLVANQETQYF
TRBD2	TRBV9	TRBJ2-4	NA	TGTGCCAGCAGCCCCGAGCGGGGCCTAGCCAAAAACATTCAGTACTTC	CASSPERGLAKNIQYF
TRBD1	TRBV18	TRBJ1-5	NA	TGTGCCAGCTCACCAGAGACAGGGGTTGGCCAGCCCCAGCATTTT	CASSPETGVGQPQHF
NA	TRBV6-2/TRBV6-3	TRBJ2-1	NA	TGTGCCAGCAGTTACTCCTCTAGCGCCCCCTACAATGAGCAGTTCTTC	CASSYSSSAPYNEQFF
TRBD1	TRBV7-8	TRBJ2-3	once	TGTGCCAGCAGCTTAAGCGCGGGACAGGGCACAGATACGCAGTATTTT	CASSLSAGQGTDTQYF
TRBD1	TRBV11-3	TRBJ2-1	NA	TGTGCCAGCAGCCCAACAGGGGCCTACTTCAATGAGCAGTTCTTC	CASSPTGAYFNEQFF
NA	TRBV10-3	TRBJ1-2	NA	TGTGCCATCAGTTCGTTTGATGGCTACACCTTC	CAISSFDGYTF
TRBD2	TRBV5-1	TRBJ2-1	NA	TGCGCCAGCAGCTTTGGAACTAGCGGTTACAATGAGCAGTTCTTC	CASSFGTSGYNEQFF
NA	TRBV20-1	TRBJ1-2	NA	TGCAGTGCTAGTGGTCAGGGGTTATCCCTTTACTATGGCTACACCTTC	CSASGQGLSLYYGYTF
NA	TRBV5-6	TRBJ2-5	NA	TGTGCCAGCAGCTACCCGGGGGTGGTGGAGACCCAGTACTTC	CASSYPGVVETQYF
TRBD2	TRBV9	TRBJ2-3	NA	TGTGCCAGCAGCGCCGATCTAGCGGGAATTTCAGATACGCAGTATTTT	CASSADLAGISDTQYF
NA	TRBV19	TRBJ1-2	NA	TGTGCCAGTAGTCCCCAGAGGGGTAACTATGGCTACACCTTC	CASSPQRGNYGYTF
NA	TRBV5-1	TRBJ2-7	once	TGCGCCAGCAGCTTGAGGGTTGGGGGGCCGTACGAGCAGTACTTC	CASSLRVGGPYEQYF
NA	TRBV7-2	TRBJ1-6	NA	TGTGCCAGCAGCTTACAAGGGTACCCCTCCTATAATTCACCCCTCCACTTT	CASSLQGYPSYNSPLHF
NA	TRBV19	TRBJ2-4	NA	TGTGCCAGTAGTATTAGAGCCAAAAACATTCAGTACTTC	CASSIRAKNIQYF
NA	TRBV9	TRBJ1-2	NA	TGTGCCAGCAGCGTATCGGTGAAGGGAGACTATGGCTACACCTTC	CASSVSVKGDYGYTF
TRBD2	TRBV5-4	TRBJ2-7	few	TGTGCCAGCAGCTTAACCGGGACTAGCTCCTACGAGCAGTACTTC	CASSLTGTSSYEQYF
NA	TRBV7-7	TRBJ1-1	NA	TGTGCCAGCAGCCGCATTAGGAGGCGGAGCAGGGAGAACACTGAAGCTTTCTTT	CASSRIRRRSRENTEAFF
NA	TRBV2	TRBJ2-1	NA	TGTGCCAGCAGTGAAGCGGTCGGACCTAGCTGGAGGAATGAGCAGTTCTTC	CASSEAVGPSWRNEQFF
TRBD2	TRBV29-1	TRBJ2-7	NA	TGCAGCGTTGAGGGCCCCGCTAGCGGGGGGGCGATCGAGCAGTACTTC	CSVEGPASGGAIEQYF
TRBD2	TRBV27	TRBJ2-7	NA	TGTGCCAGCAGTTTACTAGCGGGTTACGAGCAGTACTTC	CASSLLAGYEQYF
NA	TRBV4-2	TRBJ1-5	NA	TGTGCCAGCAGCCAGGGACGAAACAATCAGCCCCAGCATTTT	CASSQGRNNQPQHF
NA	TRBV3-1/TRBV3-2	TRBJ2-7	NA	TGTGCCAGCAGCCCCGAACAGGGCACCTACGAGCAGTACTTC	CASSPEQGTYEQYF
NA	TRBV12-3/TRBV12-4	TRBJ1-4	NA	TGTGCCAGCAGAAGGTTTGAAAAACTGTTTTTT	CASRRFEKLFF
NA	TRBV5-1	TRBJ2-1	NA	TGCGCCAGCAGCTTGGCCTGGGAGGATCCCGTACCTGAGCAGTTCTTC	CASSLAWEDPVPEQFF
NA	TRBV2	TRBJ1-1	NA	TGTGCCAGCAACTCTTTAGGGCAAATAACTGAAGCTTTCTTT	CASNSLGQITEAFF
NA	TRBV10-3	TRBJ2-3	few	TGTGCCATCAGTGAACTACCAGGGACCCCCCAGGATACGCAGTATTTT	CAISELPGTPQDTQYF
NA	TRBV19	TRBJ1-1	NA	TGTGCCACTGGGAACACTGAAGCTTTCTTT	CATGNTEAFF
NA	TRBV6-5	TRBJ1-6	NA	TGTGCCAGCAGACGACAGCCTTATAATTCACCCCTCCACTTT	CASRRQPYNSPLHF
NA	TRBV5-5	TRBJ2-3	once	TGTGCCAGCAGCTTGGTAGGGGCGAAAGGAGATACGCAGTATTTT	CASSLVGAKGDTQYF
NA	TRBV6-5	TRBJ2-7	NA	TGTGCCAGCAGTTATAACAGGGCCTACGAGCAGTACTTC	CASSYNRAYEQYF
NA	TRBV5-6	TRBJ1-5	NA	TGTGCCAGCAGCTTGTGGCTCGGGACGTATAGCAATCAGCCCCAGCATTTT	CASSLWLGTYSNQPQHF
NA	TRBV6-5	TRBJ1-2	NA	TGTGCCAGCAGTTACGGCAGGGACTATGGCTACACCTTC	CASSYGRDYGYTF
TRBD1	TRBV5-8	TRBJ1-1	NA	TGTGCCAGCAGCTTGAAAGGGGGCCCGTCCGGGGCTGAAGCTTTCTTT	CASSLKGGPSGAEAFF
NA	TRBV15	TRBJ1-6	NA	TGTGCCACATCGGGACAAGCCAATAATTCACCCCTCCACTTT	CATSGQANNSPLHF
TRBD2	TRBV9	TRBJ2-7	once	TGTGCCAGCAGCCCTGGGGGGGAGATCGCCTACGAGCAGTACTTC	CASSPGGEIAYEQYF
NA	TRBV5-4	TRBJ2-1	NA	TGTGCCAGCAGTTTTAGCTACAATGAGCAGTTCTTC	CASSFSYNEQFF
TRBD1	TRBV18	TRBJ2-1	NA	TGTGCCAGCTCACTGGGACAGGGAGGCGGGAGTTACAATGAGCAGTTCTTC	CASSLGQGGGSYNEQFF
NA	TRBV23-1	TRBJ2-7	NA	TGCGCCAGCAGTCAATCCCATTTATACGAGCAGTACTTC	CASSQSHLYEQYF
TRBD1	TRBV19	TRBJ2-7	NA	TGTGCCAGTAGACAGGGGCCAAACTCCTACGAGCAGTACTTC	CASRQGPNSYEQYF
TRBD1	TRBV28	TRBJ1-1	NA	TGTGCCAGCAGTTTAGGGACAGGGATCACTGAAGCTTTCTTT	CASSLGTGITEAFF
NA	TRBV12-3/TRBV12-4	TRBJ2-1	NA	TGTGCCAGCAGTTTTACCCAATTCTATGAGCAGTTCTTC	CASSFTQFYEQFF